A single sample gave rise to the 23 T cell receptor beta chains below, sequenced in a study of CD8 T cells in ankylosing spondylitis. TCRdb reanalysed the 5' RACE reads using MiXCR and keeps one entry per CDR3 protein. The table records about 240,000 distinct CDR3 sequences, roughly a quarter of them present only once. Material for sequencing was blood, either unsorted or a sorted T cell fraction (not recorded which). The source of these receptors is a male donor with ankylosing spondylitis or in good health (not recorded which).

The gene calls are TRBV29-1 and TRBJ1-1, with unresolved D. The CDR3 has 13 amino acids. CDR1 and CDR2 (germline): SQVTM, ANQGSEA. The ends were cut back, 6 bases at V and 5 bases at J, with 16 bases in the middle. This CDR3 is CSVPVPQRTEAFF. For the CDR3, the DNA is TGCAGCGTCCCGGTTCCCCAAAGGACTGAAGCTTTCTTT.

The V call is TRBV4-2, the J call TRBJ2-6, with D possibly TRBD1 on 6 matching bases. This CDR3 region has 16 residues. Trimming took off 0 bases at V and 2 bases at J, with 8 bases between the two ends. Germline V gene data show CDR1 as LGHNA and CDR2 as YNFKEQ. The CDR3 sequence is CASSQDKGAGANVLTF. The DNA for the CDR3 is TGTGCCAGCAGCCAAGATAAGGGGGCTGGGGCCAACGTCCTGACTTTC.

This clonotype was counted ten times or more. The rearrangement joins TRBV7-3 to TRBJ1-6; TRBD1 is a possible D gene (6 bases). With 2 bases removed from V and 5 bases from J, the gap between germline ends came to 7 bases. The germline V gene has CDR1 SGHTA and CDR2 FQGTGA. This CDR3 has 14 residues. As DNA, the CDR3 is TGTGCCAGCAGCTTAGCAGGGGATAATTCACCCCTCCACTTT. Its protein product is CASSLAGDNSPLHF. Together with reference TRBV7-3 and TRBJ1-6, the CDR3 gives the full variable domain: GAGVSQTPSNKVTEKGKYVELRCDPISGHTALYWYRQSLGQGPEFLIYFQGTGAADDSGLPNDRFFAVRPEGSVSTLKIQRTERGDSAVYLCASSLAGDNSPLHFGNGTRLTVT.

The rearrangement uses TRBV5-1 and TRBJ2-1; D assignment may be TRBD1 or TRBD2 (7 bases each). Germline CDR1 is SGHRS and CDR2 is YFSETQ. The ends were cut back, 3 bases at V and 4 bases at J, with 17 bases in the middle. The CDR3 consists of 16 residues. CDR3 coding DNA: TGCGCCAGCAGCTGGGAGGGGACAGAGCTTTACAATGAGCAGTTCTTC. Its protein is CASSWEGTELYNEQFF.

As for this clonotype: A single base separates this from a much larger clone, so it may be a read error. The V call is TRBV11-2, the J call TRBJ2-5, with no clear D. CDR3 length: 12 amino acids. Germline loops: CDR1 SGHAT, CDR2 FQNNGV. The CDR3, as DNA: TGTGCCAGCATCTTATTTCAAGAGACCCAGTACTTC. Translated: CASILFQETQYF.

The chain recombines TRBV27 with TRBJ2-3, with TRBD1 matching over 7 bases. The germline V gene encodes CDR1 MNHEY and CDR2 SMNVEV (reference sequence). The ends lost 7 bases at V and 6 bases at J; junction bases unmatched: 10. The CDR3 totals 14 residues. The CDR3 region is CASNTPLRGDTQYF. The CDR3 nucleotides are TGTGCCAGCAACACACCCCTCAGGGGGGATACGCAGTATTTT.

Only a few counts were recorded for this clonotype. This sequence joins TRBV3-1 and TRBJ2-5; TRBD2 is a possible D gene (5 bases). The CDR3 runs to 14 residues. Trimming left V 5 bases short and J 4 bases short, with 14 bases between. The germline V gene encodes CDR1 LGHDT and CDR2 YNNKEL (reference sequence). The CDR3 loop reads CASSADIRGETQYF. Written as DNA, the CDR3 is TGTGCCAGCAGCGCAGACATACGGGGAGAGACCCAGTACTTC.

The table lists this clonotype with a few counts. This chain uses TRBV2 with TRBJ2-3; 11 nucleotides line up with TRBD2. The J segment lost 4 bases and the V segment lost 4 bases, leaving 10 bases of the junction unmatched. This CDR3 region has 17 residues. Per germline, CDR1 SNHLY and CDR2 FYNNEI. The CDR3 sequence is CASSGSSGGFRADTQYF. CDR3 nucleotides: TGTGCCAGCAGTGGATCTAGCGGGGGGTTTCGAGCAGATACGCAGTATTTT. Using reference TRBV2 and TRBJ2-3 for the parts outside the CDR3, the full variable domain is EPEVTQTPSHQVTQMGQEVILRCVPISNHLYFYWYRQILGQKVEFLVSFYNNEISEKSEIFDDQFSVERPDGSNFTLKIRSTKLEDSAMYFCASSGSSGGFRADTQYFGPGTRLTVL.

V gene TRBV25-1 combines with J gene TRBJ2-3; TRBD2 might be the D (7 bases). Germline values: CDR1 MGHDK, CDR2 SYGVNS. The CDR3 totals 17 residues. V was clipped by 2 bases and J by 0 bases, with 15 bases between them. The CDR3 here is CASSELWGGRSTDTQYF. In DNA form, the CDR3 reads TGTGCCAGCAGTGAACTTTGGGGGGGCCGAAGCACAGATACGCAGTATTTT. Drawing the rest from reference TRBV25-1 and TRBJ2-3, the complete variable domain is EADIYQTPRYLVIGTGKKITLECSQTMGHDKMYWYQQDPGMELHLIHYSYGVNSTEKGDLSSESTVSRIRTEHFPLTLESARPSHTSQYLCASSELWGGRSTDTQYFGPGTRLTVL.

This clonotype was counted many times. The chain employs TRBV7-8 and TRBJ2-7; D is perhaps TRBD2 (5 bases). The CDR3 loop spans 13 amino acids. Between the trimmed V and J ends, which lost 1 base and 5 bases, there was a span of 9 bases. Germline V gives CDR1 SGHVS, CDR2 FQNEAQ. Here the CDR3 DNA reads TGTGCCAGCAGCTTAGAGCCGAGGGACGAGCAGTACTTC. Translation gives CASSLEPRDEQYF.

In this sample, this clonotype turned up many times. DNA of the CDR3: TGCGCCAGCAGCTTAGGGGGATCGGGAGCAGGGTATGGCTACACCTTC. Translating gives CASSLGGSGAGYGYTF. V usage is TRBV5-1 and J usage is TRBJ1-2; perhaps TRBD1 as D (6 bases). Germline V gene lookup returns CDR1 SGHRS and CDR2 YFSETQ. CDR3 length: 16 residues. The V gene lost 2 bases and the J gene lost 5 bases, with 19 bases spanning the gap.

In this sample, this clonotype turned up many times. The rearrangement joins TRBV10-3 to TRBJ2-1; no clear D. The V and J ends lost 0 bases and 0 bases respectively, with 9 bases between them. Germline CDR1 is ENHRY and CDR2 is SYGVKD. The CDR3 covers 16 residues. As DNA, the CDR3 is TGTGCCATCAGTGAGTCGATCCCGGGCTCCTACAATGAGCAGTTCTTC. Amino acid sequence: CAISESIPGSYNEQFF.

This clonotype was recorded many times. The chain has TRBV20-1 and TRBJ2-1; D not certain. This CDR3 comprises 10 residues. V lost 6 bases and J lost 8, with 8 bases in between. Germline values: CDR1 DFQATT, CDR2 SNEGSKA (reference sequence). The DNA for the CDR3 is TGCAGTGCCCCGATCGATGAGCAGTTCTTC. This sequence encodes CSAPIDEQFF.

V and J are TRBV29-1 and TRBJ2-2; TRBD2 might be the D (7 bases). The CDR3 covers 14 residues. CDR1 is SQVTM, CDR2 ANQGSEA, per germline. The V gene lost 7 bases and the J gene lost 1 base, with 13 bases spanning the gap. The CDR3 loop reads CSAVGGGNTGELFF. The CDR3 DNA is TGCAGCGCCGTAGGGGGGGGGAACACCGGGGAGCTGTTTTTT.

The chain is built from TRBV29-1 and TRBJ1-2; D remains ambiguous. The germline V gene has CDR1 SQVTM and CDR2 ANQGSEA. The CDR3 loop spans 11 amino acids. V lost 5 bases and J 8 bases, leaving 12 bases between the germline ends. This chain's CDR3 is CSVTPLGGYTF. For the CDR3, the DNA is TGCAGCGTTACTCCGCTGGGGGGCTACACCTTC.

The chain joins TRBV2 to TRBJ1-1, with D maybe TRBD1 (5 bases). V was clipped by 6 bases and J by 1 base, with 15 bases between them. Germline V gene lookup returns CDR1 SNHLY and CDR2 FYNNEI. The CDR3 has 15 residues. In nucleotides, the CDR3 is TGTGCCAGCAGGGTAACAGATACAGGGAACACTGAAGCTTTCTTT. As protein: CASRVTDTGNTEAFF.

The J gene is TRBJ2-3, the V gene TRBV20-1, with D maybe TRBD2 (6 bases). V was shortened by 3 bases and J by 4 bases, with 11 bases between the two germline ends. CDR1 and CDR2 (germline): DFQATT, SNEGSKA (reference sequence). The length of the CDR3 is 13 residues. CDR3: CSASATGADTQYF. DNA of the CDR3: TGCAGTGCTAGCGCTACGGGAGCAGATACGCAGTATTTT.

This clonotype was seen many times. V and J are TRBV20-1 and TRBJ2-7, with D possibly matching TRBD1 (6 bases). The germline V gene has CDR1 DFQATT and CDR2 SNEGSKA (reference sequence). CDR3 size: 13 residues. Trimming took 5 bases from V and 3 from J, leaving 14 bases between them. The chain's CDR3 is CSAPRDIRYEQYF. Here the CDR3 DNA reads TGCAGTGCTCCCCGGGACATCCGCTACGAGCAGTACTTC.

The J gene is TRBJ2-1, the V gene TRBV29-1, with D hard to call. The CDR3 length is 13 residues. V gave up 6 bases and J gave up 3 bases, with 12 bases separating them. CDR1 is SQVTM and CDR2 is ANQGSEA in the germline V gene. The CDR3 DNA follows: TGCAGCGTCCGGATGCCAGACTACAATGAGCAGTTCTTC. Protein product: CSVRMPDYNEQFF.

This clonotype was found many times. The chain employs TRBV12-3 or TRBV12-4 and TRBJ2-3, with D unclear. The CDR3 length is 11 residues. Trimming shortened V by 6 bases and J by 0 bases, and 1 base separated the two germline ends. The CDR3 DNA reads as TGTGCCAGCAGGAGCACAGATACGCAGTATTTT. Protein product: CASRSTDTQYF.

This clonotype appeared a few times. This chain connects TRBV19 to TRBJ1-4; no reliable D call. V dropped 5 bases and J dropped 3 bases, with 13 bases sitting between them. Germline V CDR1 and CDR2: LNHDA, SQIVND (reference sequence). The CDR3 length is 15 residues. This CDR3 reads CASSASRAANEKLFF. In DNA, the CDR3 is TGTGCCAGTAGTGCCTCGAGAGCAGCTAATGAAAAACTGTTTTTT. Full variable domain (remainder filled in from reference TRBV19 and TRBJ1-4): DGGITQSPKYLFRKEGQNVTLSCEQNLNHDAMYWYRQDPGQGLRLIYYSQIVNDFQKGDIAEGYSVSREKKESFPLTVTSAQKNPTAFYLCASSASRAANEKLFFGSGTQLSVL.

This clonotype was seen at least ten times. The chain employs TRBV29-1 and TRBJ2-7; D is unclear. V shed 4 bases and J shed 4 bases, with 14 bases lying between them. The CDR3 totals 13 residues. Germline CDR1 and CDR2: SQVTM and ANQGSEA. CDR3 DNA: TGCAGCGTTGTTAGCTTACTACCTTACGAGCAGTACTTC. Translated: CSVVSLLPYEQYF.

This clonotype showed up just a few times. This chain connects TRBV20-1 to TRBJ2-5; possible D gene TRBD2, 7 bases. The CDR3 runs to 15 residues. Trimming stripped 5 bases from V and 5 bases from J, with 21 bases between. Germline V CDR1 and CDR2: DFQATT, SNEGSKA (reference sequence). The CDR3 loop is CSAGTFSGDRETQYF. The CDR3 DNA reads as TGCAGTGCTGGGACATTCAGCGGGGACCGGGAGACCCAGTACTTC.